This TCR beta chain derives from a study of CD4 T cell repertoires in COVID-19. Overall study findings and caveats: SARS-CoV and/or HKU1 spike cultures shared between about 6.5 and 25% of SARS-CoV-2 clonotypes.

Measured with immunoSEQ multiplex PCR; TCRdb has only the in-frame clones, and not every one. The table includes some 80,000 clones, under 90% detected once. No culture step preceded sequencing of the ex vivo isolated memory T cells. Notes on this clone: What it recognizes is unknown.

The CDR3 runs to 15 residues. V was clipped by 6 bases and J by 2 bases; unmatched bases: 6. Germline CDR1 MDHEN, CDR2 SYDVKM. The clonotype comes from a human donor who had COVID-19. The rearrangement joins TRBV28 to TRBJ1-5, with 8 bases lining up with TRBD1. The material sequenced was CD4+ T cells from peripheral blood, taken after recovery from COVID-19. CDR3 loop: CASSPPGQGNQPQHF. The CDR3 bases are TGTGCCAGCAGCCCTCCGGGACAGGGCAATCAGCCCCAGCATTTT.